This TCR beta chain was found in a study of blood T cell repertoires in COVID-19. Assay: immunoSEQ multiplex PCR; the TCRdb copy retains only in-frame clones and omits some. The table has about 210,000 clones, around 86% seen once. The CDR3 runs 12 residues. With 10 bases removed from V and 0 bases from J, the gap between germline ends came to 7 bases. Germline V CDR1 and CDR2: MNHEY, SVGAGI. This clonotype was sampled from a man aged 55 to 70 with acute or convalescent COVID-19. V and J are TRBV6-5 and TRBJ2-1; no reliable D call. Sequencing was done on a sample of peripheral blood. CDR3 DNA: TGTGCCACGGGTAGCTCCTACAATGAGCAGTTCTTC. Encoded protein: CATGSSYNEQFF.